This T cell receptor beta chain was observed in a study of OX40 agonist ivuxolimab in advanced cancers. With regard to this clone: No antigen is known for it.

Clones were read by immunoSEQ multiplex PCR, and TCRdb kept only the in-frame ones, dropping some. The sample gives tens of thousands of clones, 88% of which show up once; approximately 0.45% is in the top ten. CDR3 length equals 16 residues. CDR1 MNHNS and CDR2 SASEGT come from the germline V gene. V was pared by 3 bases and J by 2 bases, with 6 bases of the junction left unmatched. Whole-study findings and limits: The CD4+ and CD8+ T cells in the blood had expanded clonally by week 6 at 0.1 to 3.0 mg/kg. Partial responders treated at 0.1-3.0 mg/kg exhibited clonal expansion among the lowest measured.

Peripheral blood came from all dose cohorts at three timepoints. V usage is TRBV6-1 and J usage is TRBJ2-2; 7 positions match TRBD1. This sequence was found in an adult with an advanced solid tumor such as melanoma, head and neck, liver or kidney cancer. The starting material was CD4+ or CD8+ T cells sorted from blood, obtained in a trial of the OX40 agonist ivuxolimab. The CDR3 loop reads CASSDPRGRNTGELFF. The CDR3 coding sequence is TGTGCCAGCAGTGACCCTAGGGGGCGAAACACCGGGGAGCTGTTTTTT.